Detailed here is one T cell receptor beta chain. Antigen unknown. The sample belongs to a study of OX40 agonist ivuxolimab in advanced cancers. Overall study results and limits: Clonal expansion was seen in CD4+ and CD8+ blood T cells by week 6 at 0.1 to 3.0 mg/kg.

Sequencing was performed with immunoSEQ multiplex PCR; in TCRdb, only in-frame clones are kept and a portion is missing. The sample lists tens of thousands of clones; around 80% were seen once. This sample comprised CD4+ or CD8+ T cells sorted from blood, obtained in a trial of the OX40 agonist ivuxolimab. This receptor was taken from an adult with an advanced solid tumor such as melanoma, head and neck, liver or kidney cancer.

CDR3 nucleotide sequence: TGTGCCAGCAGCTTAGATTTCCAGGAGCAGTACGTC. Translating it yields CASSLDFQEQYV. The chain joins TRBV11-2 to TRBJ2-7; D call uncertain. The CDR3 consists of 12 residues. V was trimmed by 0 bases and J by 7 bases, leaving 7 bases between them. Germline CDR1 is SGHAT and CDR2 is FQNNGV.